This T cell receptor beta chain appears in the sequencing data of a study of blood T cells in healthy people across ages. As for this clonotype: Sequence at one end of the junction differs from germline and may be a read error.

The second PCR ran about 6 to 11 cycles with a sample-barcoded 5' primer and J-beta primers. TCRdb redid the calling of the 5' RACE reads with MiXCR, one entry per CDR3 protein. This table has fewer than 800,000 distinct CDR3 sequences, roughly 25% appearing once. The CDR3 is made up of 14 amino acids. Germline lookup yields CDR1 SGHTA and CDR2 FQGNSA. The same specimen was also included in a second study, on T cells of mothers and their children.

The sequenced sample was blood. The sequence derives from a boy between 10 and 17 years old in good health. The V and J genes are TRBV7-2 and TRBJ2-1; 8 bases line up with TRBD2. The CDR3 DNA sequence: TGTGCCAGCGGCTTAGCGCGGGGGGCCAATGAGCAGTTCTTC. It codes for CASGLARGANEQFF. The full variable domain, in which reference TRBV7-2 and TRBJ2-1 provide the parts outside the CDR3, is GAGVSQSPSNKVTEKGKDVELRCDPISGHTALYWYRQSLGQGLEFLIYFQGNSAPDKSGLPSDRFSAERTGGSVSTLTIQRTQQEDSAVYLCASGLARGANEQFFGPGTRLTVL.